The table lists the clone carrying this T cell receptor (beta chain) with a few counts. Its antigen is currently unknown. This sample is part of a study of identical twins. This CDR3 region has 14 residues. V gave up 5 bases and J gave up 3 bases, with 14 bases separating them. CDR1 is SEHNR, CDR2 FQNEAQ, per germline (reference sequence). Findings and limits, study-wide: Out-of-frame alpha sequences shared by twins were enriched for low generation probability. Cross-sectional statistical analysis, not tracking of the same donors, underpinned the conclusions. Excess twin sharing in beta out-of-frame sequences was weaker.

Unique molecular identifiers were in the cDNA, with template-switch universal primer binding. TCRdb ran MiXCR on the 5' RACE reads and lists one entry per CDR3 protein. The table includes around 1.7 million distinct CDR3 sequences, under 35% detected once. The chain combines TRBV7-9 with TRBJ2-7; D ambiguous. The sequence derives from a newborn girl in good health. The specimen sequenced was cord blood. The CDR3 DNA reads as TGTGCCAGCAGCACCACTCCGGTAGTCTACGAGCAGTACTTC. Protein product: CASSTTPVVYEQYF.